This TCR beta chain was captured in a study of blood T cell repertoires in COVID-19. In the original processing: Estimation of nucleated cell counts relied on the amplification of reference gene primers. Some clones are missing from TCRdb's copy, which holds only in-frame ones; the method was immunoSEQ multiplex PCR. Clone size and V and J calls were adopted from that table, with D and trimming inferred from the DNA. The repertoire consists of a few hundred thousand clones, with more than 75% occurring once and the leading ten covering 2.5% to 3.5%. Sequencing input: peripheral blood. This clonotype was sampled from a man aged 45 to 65 who had recovered from COVID-19.

The CDR3, as DNA: TGTGCCAGCAGTTTAGATCAGGAGGTAACTAATGAAAAACTGTTTTTT. It encodes CASSLDQEVTNEKLFF. The chain is built from TRBV28 and TRBJ1-4; no clear D. Germline V gene lookup returns CDR1 MDHEN and CDR2 SYDVKM. The CDR3 loop spans 16 amino acids. Deletions cut 2 bases from V and 1 base from J, with 11 bases between. The whole variable domain, filled in from reference TRBV28 and TRBJ1-4, reads DVKVTQSSRYLVKRTGEKVFLECVQDMDHENMFWYRQDPGLGLRLIYFSYDVKMKEKGDIPEGYSVSREKKERFSLILESASTNQTSMYLCASSLDQEVTNEKLFFGSGTQLSVL.